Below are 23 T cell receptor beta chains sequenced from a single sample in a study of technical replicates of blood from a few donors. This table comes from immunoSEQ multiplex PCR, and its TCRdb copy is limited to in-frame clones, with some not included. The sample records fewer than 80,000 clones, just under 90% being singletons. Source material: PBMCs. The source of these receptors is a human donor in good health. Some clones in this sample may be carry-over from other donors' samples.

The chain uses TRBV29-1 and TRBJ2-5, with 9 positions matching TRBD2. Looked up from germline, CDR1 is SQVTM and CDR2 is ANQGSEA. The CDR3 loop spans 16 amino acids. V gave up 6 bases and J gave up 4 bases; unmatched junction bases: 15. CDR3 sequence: CSVGGSGGRARETQYF. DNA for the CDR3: TGCAGCGTGGGAGGAAGTGGCGGGAGGGCCAGAGAGACCCAGTACTTC.

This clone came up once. The CDR3, as DNA: TGTGCCAGCAGTCGGGACAGGGGCGACGAGCAGTACTTC. Translation: CASSRDRGDEQYF. The chain recombines TRBV6-1 with TRBJ2-7, with 10 bases matching TRBD1. This CDR3 is built from 13 residues. The junction had 3 bases not matched to a gene; V was cut back by 5 bases and J by 5 bases. Germline V gene lookup returns CDR1 MNHNS and CDR2 SASEGT.

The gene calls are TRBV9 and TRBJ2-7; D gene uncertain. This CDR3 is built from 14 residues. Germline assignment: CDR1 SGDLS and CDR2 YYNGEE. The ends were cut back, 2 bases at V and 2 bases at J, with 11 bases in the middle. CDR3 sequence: CASSVGVAPYEQYF. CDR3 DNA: TGTGCCAGCAGCGTCGGAGTGGCCCCCTACGAGCAGTACTTC.

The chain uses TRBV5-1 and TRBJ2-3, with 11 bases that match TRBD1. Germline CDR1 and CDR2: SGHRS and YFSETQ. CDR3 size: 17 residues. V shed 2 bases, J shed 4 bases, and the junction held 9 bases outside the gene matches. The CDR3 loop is CASSFGRTGGGSDTQYF. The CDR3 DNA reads TGCGCCAGCAGCTTCGGCAGGACAGGGGGCGGATCAGATACGCAGTATTTT.

The CDR3 loop is CASFRGQGFLETQYF. The CDR3 nucleotides read TGTGCCAGCTTTCGGGGACAGGGTTTCTTGGAGACCCAGTACTTC. This chain links TRBV6-6 with TRBJ2-5, with 9 bases fitting TRBD1. CDR1 and CDR2 (germline): MNHNY, SVGAGI (reference sequence). V trimming: 8 bases; J trimming: 5 bases; junction bases outside the gene matches: 12. This CDR3 is built from 15 residues.

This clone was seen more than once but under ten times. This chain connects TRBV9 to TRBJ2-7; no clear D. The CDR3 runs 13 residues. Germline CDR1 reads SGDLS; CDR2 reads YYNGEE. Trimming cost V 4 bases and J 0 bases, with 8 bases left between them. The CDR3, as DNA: TGTGCCAGCAGCCCAGTGTCCTCCTACGAGCAGTACTTC. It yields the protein CASSPVSSYEQYF.

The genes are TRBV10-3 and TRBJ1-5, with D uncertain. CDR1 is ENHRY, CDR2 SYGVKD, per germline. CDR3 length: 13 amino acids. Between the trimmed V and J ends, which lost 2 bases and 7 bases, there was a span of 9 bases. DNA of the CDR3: TGTGCCATCAGTGAGGTCGGAGGCCAGCCCCAGCATTTT. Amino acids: CAISEVGGQPQHF.

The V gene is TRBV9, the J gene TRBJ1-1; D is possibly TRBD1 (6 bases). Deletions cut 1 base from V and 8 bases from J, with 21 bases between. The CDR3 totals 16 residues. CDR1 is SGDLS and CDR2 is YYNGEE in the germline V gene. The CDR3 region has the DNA TGTGCCAGCAGCGTAAGTCGTATAGGGACACGGAAGGAAGCTTTCTTT. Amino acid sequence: CASSVSRIGTRKEAFF.

Here the CDR3 DNA reads TGTGCCAGCAGCTCCCGGAACCGGGCGGGTGAGCAGTTCTTC. The encoded protein is CASSSRNRAGEQFF. V usage is TRBV9 and J usage is TRBJ2-1; maybe TRBD2 (5 bases). Between the trimmed V and J ends, which lost 4 bases and 9 bases, there was a span of 17 bases. The CDR3 sequence is 14 residues long. Germline loops: CDR1 SGDLS, CDR2 YYNGEE.

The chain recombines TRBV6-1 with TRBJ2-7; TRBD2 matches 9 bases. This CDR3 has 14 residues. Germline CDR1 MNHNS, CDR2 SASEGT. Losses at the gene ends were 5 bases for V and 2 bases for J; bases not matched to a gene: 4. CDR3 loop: CASSLRGGPYEQYF. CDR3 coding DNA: TGTGCCAGCAGTTTGCGGGGGGGCCCCTACGAGCAGTACTTC.

Here the CDR3 DNA reads TGTGCCAGCAGTTACACCCCGGGTGGTTACGAGCAGTACTTC. It is translated as CASSYTPGGYEQYF. This chain uses TRBV6-5 with TRBJ2-7; no reliable D call. Germline loops: CDR1 MNHEY, CDR2 SVGAGI. The V end was cut by 2 bases, the J end by 4 bases, with 12 bases between. This CDR3 is built from 14 residues.

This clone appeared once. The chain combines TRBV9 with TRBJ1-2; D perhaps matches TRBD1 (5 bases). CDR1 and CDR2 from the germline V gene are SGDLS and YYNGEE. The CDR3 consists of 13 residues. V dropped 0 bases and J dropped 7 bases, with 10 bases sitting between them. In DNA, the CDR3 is TGTGCCAGCAGCGTAGGGATTAGGGGTGGCTACACCTTC. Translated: CASSVGIRGGYTF.

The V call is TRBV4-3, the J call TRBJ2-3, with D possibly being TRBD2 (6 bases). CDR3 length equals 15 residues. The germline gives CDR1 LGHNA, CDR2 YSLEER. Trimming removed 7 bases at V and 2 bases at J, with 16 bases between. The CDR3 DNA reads TGCGCCAGCACGCGATTTGGGGGGACCACAGATACGCAGTATTTT. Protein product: CASTRFGGTTDTQYF.

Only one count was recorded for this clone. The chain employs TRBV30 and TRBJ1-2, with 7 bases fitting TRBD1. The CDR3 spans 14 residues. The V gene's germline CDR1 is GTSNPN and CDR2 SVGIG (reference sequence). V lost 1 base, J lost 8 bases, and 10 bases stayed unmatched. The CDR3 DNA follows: TGTGCCTGGAGTGGCCGAAGACAGGGAGGAGGCTACACCTTC. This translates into CAWSGRRQGGGYTF.

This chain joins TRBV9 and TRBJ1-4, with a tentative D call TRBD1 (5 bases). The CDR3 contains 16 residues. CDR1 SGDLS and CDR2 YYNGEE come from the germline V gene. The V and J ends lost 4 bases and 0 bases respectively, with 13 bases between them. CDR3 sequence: CASSPRWGATNEKLFF. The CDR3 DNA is TGTGCCAGCAGCCCCCGGTGGGGGGCAACTAATGAAAAACTGTTTTTT. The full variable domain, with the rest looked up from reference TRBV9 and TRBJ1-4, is DSGVTQTPKHLITATGQRVTLRCSPRSGDLSVYWYQQSLDQGLQFLIQYYNGEERAKGNILERFSAQQFPDLHSELNLSSLELGDSALYFCASSPRWGATNEKLFFGSGTQLSVL.

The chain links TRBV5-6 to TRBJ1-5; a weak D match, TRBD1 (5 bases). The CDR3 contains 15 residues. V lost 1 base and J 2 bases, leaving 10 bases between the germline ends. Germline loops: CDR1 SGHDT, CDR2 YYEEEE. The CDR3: CASSLSGGGNQPQHF. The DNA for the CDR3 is TGTGCCAGCAGCTTGAGCGGGGGAGGCAATCAGCCCCAGCATTTT.

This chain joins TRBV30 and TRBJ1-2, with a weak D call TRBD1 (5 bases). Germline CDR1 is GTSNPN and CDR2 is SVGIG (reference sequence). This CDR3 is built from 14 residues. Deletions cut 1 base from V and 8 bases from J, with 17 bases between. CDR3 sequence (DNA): TGTGCCTGGAGTGGGCAGGGCGGATCTACGGGCTACACCTTC. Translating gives CAWSGQGGSTGYTF.

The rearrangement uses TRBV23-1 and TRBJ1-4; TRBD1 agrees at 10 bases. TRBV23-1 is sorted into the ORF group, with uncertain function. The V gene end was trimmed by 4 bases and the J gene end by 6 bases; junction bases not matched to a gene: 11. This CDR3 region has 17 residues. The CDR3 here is CASSPLNLTGGYEKLFF. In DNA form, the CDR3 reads TGCGCCAGCAGTCCCCTTAACCTGACAGGGGGCTATGAAAAACTGTTTTTT.

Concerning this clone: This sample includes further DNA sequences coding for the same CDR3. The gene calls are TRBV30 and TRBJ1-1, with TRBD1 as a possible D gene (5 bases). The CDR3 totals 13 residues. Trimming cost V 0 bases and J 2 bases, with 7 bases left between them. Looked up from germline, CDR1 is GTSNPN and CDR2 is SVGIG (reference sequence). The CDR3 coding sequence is TGTGCCTGGAGTGTACAGGTCAACACTGAAGCTTTCTTT. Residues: CAWSVQVNTEAFF.

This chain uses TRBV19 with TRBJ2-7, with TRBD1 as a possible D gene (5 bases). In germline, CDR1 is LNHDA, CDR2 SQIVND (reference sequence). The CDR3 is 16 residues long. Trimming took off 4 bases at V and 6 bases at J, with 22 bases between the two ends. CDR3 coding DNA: TGTGCCAGTAGTACCAGTACAGGCGATACCATCGGCGAGCAGTACTTC. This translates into CASSTSTGDTIGEQYF. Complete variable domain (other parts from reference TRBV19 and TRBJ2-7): DGGITQSPKYLFRKEGQNVTLSCEQNLNHDAMYWYRQDPGQGLRLIYYSQIVNDFQKGDIAEGYSVSREKKESFPLTVTSAQKNPTAFYLCASSTSTGDTIGEQYFGPGTRLTVT.

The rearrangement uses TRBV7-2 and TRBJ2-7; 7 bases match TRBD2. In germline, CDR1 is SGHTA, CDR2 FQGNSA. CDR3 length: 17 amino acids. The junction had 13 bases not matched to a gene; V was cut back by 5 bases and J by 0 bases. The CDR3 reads CASSGGVNRRVSYEQYF. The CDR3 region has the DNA TGTGCCAGCAGCGGGGGGGTGAACCGGCGAGTCTCCTACGAGCAGTACTTC.

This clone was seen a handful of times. Written as DNA, the CDR3 is TGTGCCAGCAGCTTAGCGGGAGGGAGCTCCTACGAGCAGTACTTC. Translation gives CASSLAGGSSYEQYF. The genes are TRBV7-9 and TRBJ2-7, with 7 bases fitting TRBD2. Germline V CDR1 and CDR2: SEHNR, FQNEAQ (reference sequence). Unmatched junction bases numbered 2, after V lost 0 bases and J lost 0 bases. This CDR3 has 15 amino acids.

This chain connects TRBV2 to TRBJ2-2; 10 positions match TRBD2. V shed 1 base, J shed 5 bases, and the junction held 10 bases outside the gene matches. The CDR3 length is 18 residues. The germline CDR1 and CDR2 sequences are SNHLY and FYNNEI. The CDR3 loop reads CASSEVGSGGTRTGELFF. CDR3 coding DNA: TGTGCCAGCAGTGAAGTTGGTAGCGGGGGGACTAGAACCGGGGAGCTGTTTTTT.